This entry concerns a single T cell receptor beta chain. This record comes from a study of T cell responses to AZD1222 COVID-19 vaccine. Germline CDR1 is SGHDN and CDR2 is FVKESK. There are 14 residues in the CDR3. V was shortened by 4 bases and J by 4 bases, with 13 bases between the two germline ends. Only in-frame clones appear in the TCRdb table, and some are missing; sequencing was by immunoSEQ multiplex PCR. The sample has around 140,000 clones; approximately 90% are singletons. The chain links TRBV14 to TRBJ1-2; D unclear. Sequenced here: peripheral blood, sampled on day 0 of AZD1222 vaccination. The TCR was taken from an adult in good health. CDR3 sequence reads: CASSRVAASYGYTF. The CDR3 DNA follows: TGTGCCAGCAGCCGAGTAGCGGCGAGCTATGGCTACACCTTC.